This T cell receptor beta chain stems from a study of cytomegalovirus exposure and HLA in healthy donors. Study in general: Later, an analysis reported that the 110 or so validation repertoires had used the same platform as the approximately 690 first-cohort repertoires. Findings and limits, study-wide: There were a few CMV-associated chains whose specificity for CMV antigens was confirmed in vitro. Overall, around 160 TCR beta chains were annotated as cytomegalovirus-associated.

Trimming at V came to 4 bases and at J to 6 bases, leaving 7 bases not matched to a gene. The CDR3 is 15 amino acids. CDR1 is SGHRS and CDR2 is YFSETQ in the germline V gene. The repertoire was sequenced with immunoSEQ multiplex PCR; TCRdb's copy has only in-frame clones and lacks some. The profile covers roughly 130,000 clones, with 85% to 90% appearing a single time and less than 7% taken by the ten largest. As regards this clone: The antigen remains undetermined.

The TCR comes from a woman aged 25 to 39 in good health and CMV-seropositive. V and J are TRBV5-1 and TRBJ2-7; the match to TRBD2 covers 13 bases. The sequenced sample was PBMCs. Here the CDR3 DNA reads TGCGCCAGCAGCAAAACTAGCGGGAGGGTGGGCGAGCAGTACTTC. Residues: CASSKTSGRVGEQYF.